Sequencing of this T cell receptor beta chain was carried out in a study of blood T cell repertoires in COVID-19. Across the study: Italy, Spain and the United States were the sources of the convalescent and acute COVID-19 samples.

V was pared by 0 bases and J by 7 bases, with 10 bases between. CDR3 length: 14 residues. Germline assignment: CDR1 LNHNV and CDR2 YYDKDF (reference sequence). Data came from immunoSEQ multiplex PCR; TCRdb stores just in-frame clones and leaves some out. Among 250,000 or so clones listed, 80% to 85% were seen once. Enrollees, 18 to 89 years old, lived in approximately 24 US areas. This receptor was taken from a man in his fifties or sixties who had recovered from COVID-19. Sequencing used PBMCs or T cells enriched from blood (not recorded which). The chain employs TRBV15 and TRBJ2-1; a weak D match, TRBD1 (6 bases). CDR3 loop: CATSRDRRGNEQFF. The CDR3 coding sequence is TGTGCCACCAGCAGAGATAGAAGGGGGAATGAGCAGTTCTTC.